This entry is about one TCR beta chain. CD45RO-negative, CCR7-selected cells formed the naive CD8 fraction, which excluded terminally differentiated effector memory CD45RA+ cells. The sample originates from a study of shared clonotypes between healthy human individuals. The CDR3 consists of 14 residues. Trimming took 3 bases from V and 1 from J, leaving 10 bases between them. Germline values: CDR1 SGDLS, CDR2 YYNGEE. Sequenced by immunoSEQ multiplex PCR; TCRdb stores in-frame clones only, minus some. The sample lists about 700,000 clones, around 92% occurring once. Sequencing was carried out using naive CD8+ T cells sorted from blood. The chain recombines TRBV9 with TRBJ1-1; D gene ambiguous. This clonotype was obtained from a man aged 30 to 39 in good health. The CDR3 DNA follows: TGTGCCAGCAGCGAACCGACAAGGAACACTGAAGCTTTCTTT. Translation: CASSEPTRNTEAFF.